The present T cell receptor beta chain was sequenced within a study of T cell repertoires in ileal Crohn's disease. Produced via immunoSEQ multiplex PCR; TCRdb's table is partial and in-frame only. Counted here are 15,000 to 20,000 clones, approximately 77% occurring once; the ten biggest clones make up about 4%. Germline values: CDR1 SGHKS, CDR2 YYEKEE (reference sequence). V was clipped by 2 bases and J by 5 bases; unmatched bases: 6. The CDR3 has 17 amino acids. Time point of the sample: neoterminal ileum biopsy at postoperative endoscopy, about 6 months after surgery. Sequenced sample: ileal tissue. V gene TRBV5-5 combines with J gene TRBJ2-3; 15 bases align to TRBD2. This sequence originates from an adult with Crohn's disease. The CDR3 region is CASSFGLAGGPGDTQYF. As DNA, the CDR3 is TGTGCCAGCAGCTTCGGACTAGCGGGAGGGCCAGGAGATACGCAGTATTTT.